One sample yielded the 7 T cell receptor beta chains listed below, sequenced in a study of T cell responses to AZD1222 COVID-19 vaccine. Repertoires were generated with immunoSEQ multiplex PCR, while TCRdb's copy carries only in-frame clones and drops some. The data contain about 70,000 clones, around 90% of them singletons. Sequences were derived from peripheral blood, sampled 28 days after the second AZD1222 dose. The source of these receptors is an adult who received the AZD1222 COVID-19 vaccine.

V and J are TRBV3-1 (or the pseudogene TRBV3-2) and TRBJ2-1; D unclear. CDR1 is LGHDT, CDR2 YNNKEL, per germline (reference sequence). The CDR3 has 12 residues. V lost 1 base and J 6 bases, leaving 4 bases between the germline ends. CDR3 nucleotide sequence: TGTGCCAGCAGCCAAGCCCTCAATGAGCAGTTCTTC. It codes for CASSQALNEQFF.

This clone was counted only a few times. The rearrangement joins TRBV5-6 to TRBJ1-1, with a possible D match to TRBD1 (5 bases). Germline V CDR1 and CDR2: SGHDT, YYEEEE. The CDR3 has 15 amino acids. Deletions cut 1 base from V and 3 bases from J, with 13 bases between. DNA for the CDR3: TGTGCCAGCAGCTTGATTGGGAGCAGGGACACTGAAGCTTTCTTT. Protein product: CASSLIGSRDTEAFF. The complete variable domain, with remaining parts taken from reference TRBV5-6 and TRBJ1-1, reads DAGVTQSPTHLIKTRGQQVTLRCSPKSGHDTVSWYQQALGQGPQFIFQYYEEEERQRGNFPDRFSGHQFPNYSSELNVNALLLGDSALYLCASSLIGSRDTEAFFGQGTRLTVV.

The rearrangement uses TRBV20-1 and TRBJ2-1; D possibly uses TRBD1 or TRBD2 (5 bases each). The CDR3 is 13 amino acids. V dropped 3 bases and J dropped 7 bases, with 13 bases sitting between them. Germline V CDR1 and CDR2: DFQATT, SNEGSKA (reference sequence). The CDR3: CSASTGRKNEQFF. The CDR3 DNA follows: TGCAGTGCTAGTACGGGACGCAAAAATGAGCAGTTCTTC.

This clone was seen a single time. This CDR3 reads CASSLDSEISSGANVLTF. As DNA, the CDR3 is TGCGCCAGCAGCTTGGACAGTGAGATAAGCTCTGGGGCCAACGTCCTGACTTTC. The chain couples TRBV5-1 to TRBJ2-6; D unclear. The CDR3 totals 18 residues. The germline V gene encodes CDR1 SGHRS and CDR2 YFSETQ. V gave up 0 bases and J gave up 0 bases, with 13 bases separating them.

As concerns this clone: The junction departs from the called germline gene at one end, perhaps through a read error. This chain connects TRBV28 to TRBJ2-4, with 8 bases that match TRBD1. The CDR3 loop spans 14 amino acids. Germline V gene sequence: CDR1 MDHEN, CDR2 SYDVKM. CDR3 region: CASARTGTPPRPDF. In DNA form, the CDR3 reads TGTGCCAGCGCTCGGACAGGGACTCCCCCAAGGCCGGACTTC.

This clone was seen a handful of times. The V gene is TRBV6-1, the J gene TRBJ2-7; TRBD2 aligns across 11 bases. Trimming took 0 bases from V and 6 from J; bases not matched to a gene: 4. This CDR3 comprises 15 residues. Germline V CDR1 and CDR2: MNHNS, SASEGT. CDR3 protein: CASSEALAGGSEQYF. CDR3 in DNA: TGTGCCAGCAGTGAAGCCCTAGCGGGAGGTAGCGAGCAGTACTTC.

This clone was seen more than once but under ten times. V gene TRBV5-1 combines with J gene TRBJ2-7; D not certain. The CDR3 has 13 amino acids. The germline V gene has CDR1 SGHRS and CDR2 YFSETQ. The germline V and J ends were trimmed by 4 bases and 1 base, with 9 bases remaining between them. CDR3 sequence (DNA): TGCGCCAGCAGCGCCCTGGGGTCCTACGAGCAGTACTTC. Translation gives CASSALGSYEQYF.